This T cell receptor (beta chain) appears in the sequencing data of a study of blood T cell repertoires in COVID-19. This CDR3 comprises 19 residues. Germline lookup yields CDR1 SGDLS and CDR2 YYNGEE. The V segment lost 2 bases and the J segment 0 bases; nucleotides outside the gene matches: 13. Here immunoSEQ multiplex PCR was the method, and the copy in TCRdb shows in-frame clones only, minus some. The data contain fewer than 80,000 clones, roughly four fifths of them singletons. The sequence was collected from a man aged 50 to 59 with COVID-19, enrolled during active disease. The chain carries TRBV9 and TRBJ1-5, with TRBD1 identical over 8 bases. The sample consisted of peripheral blood. As DNA, the CDR3 is TGTGCCAGCAGCGTGGGGCCCGGGACAGGCCTCTATAGCAATCAGCCCCAGCATTTT. Translated: CASSVGPGTGLYSNQPQHF.